This TCR beta chain was documented in a study of T cell changes during pregnancy in multiple sclerosis (dated by TCRdb to between 2017 and 2020). With respect to the entire study: The study examined how the T cell repertoire changed over the course of pregnancy in women with multiple sclerosis.

The V and J ends are trimmed by 6 bases and 6 bases, leaving 9 bases between them. Reading from cysteine to phenylalanine, the CDR3 counts 12 amino acids. Just the 36-base CDR3 DNA is kept, in frame starting at base 1. The germline V gene specifies MNHNS as CDR1 and SASEGT as CDR2. Regarding this clone: Which antigen it targets is not known. No per-base quality is available; no much larger clone lies one base away.

Library prep was done by the immunoSEQ multiplex PCR assay. What TCRdb holds here is the immuneACCESS table cut down to in-frame rearrangements. Part of the clones is not present; checked against another copy, under half of the missing clones reflect an unresolved V gene, and the others are unexplained. This sample gives approximately 46,000 clones in total; about 90% of them show up just once. Of the sample, around 5% is held by the ten largest clones. Sequences were derived from peripheral blood, sampled after pregnancy. The origin of this receptor is a female donor in good health, enrolled as a control in a pregnancy study. The chain was built from TRBV6-1 and TRBJ1-3; no D gene is confidently identified. The CDR3 is CASRRKANTIYF. The nucleotides are TGTGCCAGCAGGCGGAAAGCAAACACCATATATTTT.